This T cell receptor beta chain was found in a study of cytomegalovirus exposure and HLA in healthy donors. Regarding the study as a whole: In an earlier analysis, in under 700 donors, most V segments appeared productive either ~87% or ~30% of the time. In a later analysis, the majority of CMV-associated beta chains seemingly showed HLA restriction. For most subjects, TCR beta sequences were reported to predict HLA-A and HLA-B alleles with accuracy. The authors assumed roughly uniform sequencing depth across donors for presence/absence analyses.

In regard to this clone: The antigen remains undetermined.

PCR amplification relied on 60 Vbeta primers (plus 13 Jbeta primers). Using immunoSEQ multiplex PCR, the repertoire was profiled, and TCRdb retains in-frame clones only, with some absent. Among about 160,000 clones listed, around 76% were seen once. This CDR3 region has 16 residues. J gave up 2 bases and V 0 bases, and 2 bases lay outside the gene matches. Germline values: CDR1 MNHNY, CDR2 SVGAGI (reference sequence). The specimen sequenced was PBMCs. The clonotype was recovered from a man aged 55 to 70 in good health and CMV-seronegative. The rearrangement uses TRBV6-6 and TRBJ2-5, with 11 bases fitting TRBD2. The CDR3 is CASSYSSSGGQETQYF. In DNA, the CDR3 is TGTGCCAGCAGTTACTCCTCTAGCGGGGGGCAAGAGACCCAGTACTTC.